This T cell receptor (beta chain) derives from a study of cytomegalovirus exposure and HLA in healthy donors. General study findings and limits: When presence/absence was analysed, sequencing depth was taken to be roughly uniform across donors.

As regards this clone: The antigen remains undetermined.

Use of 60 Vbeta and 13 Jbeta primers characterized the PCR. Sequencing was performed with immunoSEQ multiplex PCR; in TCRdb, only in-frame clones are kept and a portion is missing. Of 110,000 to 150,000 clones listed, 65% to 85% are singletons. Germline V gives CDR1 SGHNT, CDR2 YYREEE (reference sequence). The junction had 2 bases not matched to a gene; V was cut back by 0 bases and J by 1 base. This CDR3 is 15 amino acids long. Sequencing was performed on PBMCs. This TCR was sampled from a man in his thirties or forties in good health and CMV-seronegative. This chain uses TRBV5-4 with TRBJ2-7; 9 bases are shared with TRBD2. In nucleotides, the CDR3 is TGTGCCAGCAGCTTGGTTAGCGGGAGTTCCTACGAGCAGTACTTC. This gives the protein CASSLVSGSSYEQYF. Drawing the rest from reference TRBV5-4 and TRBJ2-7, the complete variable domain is ETGVTQSPTHLIKTRGQQVTLRCSSQSGHNTVSWYQQALGQGPQFIFQYYREEENGRGNFPPRFSGLQFPNYSSELNVNALELDDSALYLCASSLVSGSSYEQYFGPGTRLTVT.